Shown below are 23 T cell receptor beta chains from a single sample sequenced in a study of cytomegalovirus exposure and HLA in healthy donors. Amplification used 60 Vbeta primers and 13 Jbeta primers. TCRdb's table, derived via immunoSEQ multiplex PCR, lists solely in-frame clones and lacks some. The data contain around 100,000 clones, around 81% of them singletons. Sequenced: PBMCs. These TCRs come from a female donor in good health and CMV-seropositive.

The sample holds a few counts of this clone. The V gene is TRBV10-3, the J gene TRBJ2-6; 8 bases line up with TRBD2. The trim removed 2 bases at V and 0 bases at J, leaving 0 bases unmatched. CDR1 ENHRY and CDR2 SYGVKD come from the germline V gene. The CDR3 consists of 16 residues. This CDR3 reads CAISEREGSGANVLTF. CDR3 in DNA: TGTGCCATCAGTGAGCGGGAGGGCTCTGGGGCCAACGTCCTGACTTTC.

The gene calls are TRBV5-1 and TRBJ1-1; 8 bases are a match to TRBD1. V lost 4 bases and J lost 4; bases outside the gene matches: 3. This CDR3 is 13 amino acids long. Germline V CDR1 and CDR2: SGHRS, YFSETQ. CDR3 region: CASSGQGSTEAFF. DNA of the CDR3: TGCGCCAGCAGCGGACAGGGAAGCACTGAAGCTTTCTTT.

This chain uses TRBV29-1 with TRBJ2-7, with 9 bases matching TRBD2. The CDR3 sequence is 13 residues long. With 3 bases clipped from V and 6 bases from J, the junction kept 6 bases outside the gene matches. In germline, CDR1 is SQVTM, CDR2 ANQGSEA. CDR3: CSVEVAGESEQYF. The CDR3 bases are TGCAGCGTTGAGGTAGCGGGAGAAAGCGAGCAGTACTTC.

CDR3 protein: CASSQQGASSYEQYF. CDR3 DNA: TGTGCCAGCAGTCAACAGGGGGCTTCCTCCTACGAGCAGTACTTC. V and J are TRBV6-1 and TRBJ2-7; 9 bases match TRBD1. This CDR3 comprises 15 residues. Losses at the gene ends were 5 bases for V and 0 bases for J; bases not matched to a gene: 5. Looked up from germline, CDR1 is MNHNS and CDR2 is SASEGT.

CDR3 sequence (DNA): TGTGCCAGCAGAAACCGGGACAGCCACCTCTATGGCTACACCTTC. It encodes CASRNRDSHLYGYTF. The gene calls are TRBV6-5 and TRBJ1-2, with 7 bases identical to TRBD1. With 6 bases clipped from V and 4 bases from J, the junction kept 11 bases outside the gene matches. In germline, CDR1 is MNHEY, CDR2 SVGAGI. The CDR3 has 15 residues.

In DNA form, the CDR3 reads TGTGCCAGCAGTGGGGGACTAGCGGGAGAGCAGTTCTTC. This sequence encodes CASSGGLAGEQFF. The chain employs TRBV2 and TRBJ2-1, with 13 bases matching TRBD2. The J segment lost 10 bases and the V segment lost 4 bases, leaving 1 base of the junction unmatched. CDR3 length: 13 residues. Germline V gene sequence: CDR1 SNHLY, CDR2 FYNNEI.

V and J are TRBV13 and TRBJ1-5; 8 bases map to TRBD1. Germline-derived CDR1 and CDR2 are PRHDT and FYEKMQ (reference sequence). The CDR3 consists of 18 residues. J gave up 0 bases and V 0 bases, and 7 bases lay outside the gene matches. In DNA, the CDR3 is TGTGCCAGCAGCTTAGGCCCGACAGGGGCCGATAGCAATCAGCCCCAGCATTTT. This encodes CASSLGPTGADSNQPQHF.

The gene calls are TRBV2 and TRBJ1-1; D not resolved. Germline-derived CDR1 and CDR2 are SNHLY and FYNNEI. Trimming took 6 bases from V and 5 from J, leaving 10 bases between them. This CDR3 is 12 amino acids long. The CDR3 protein is CASSAQATEAFF. In DNA form, the CDR3 reads TGTGCCAGCAGCGCCCAGGCGACTGAAGCTTTCTTT.

V is TRBV14 and J is TRBJ1-1; D unclear. In germline, CDR1 is SGHDN, CDR2 FVKESK. V shed 4 bases and J shed 1 base, with 7 bases lying between them. The CDR3 contains 13 residues. The CDR3 protein is CASSPTENTEAFF. CDR3 DNA: TGTGCCAGCAGCCCAACAGAGAACACTGAAGCTTTCTTT.

This clone was found a few times. The chain couples TRBV11-3 to TRBJ2-2, with TRBD2 as a possible D gene (6 bases). The CDR3 covers 16 residues. V lost 5 bases and J 0 bases, leaving 13 bases between the germline ends. CDR1 is SGHNT and CDR2 is YENEEA in the germline V gene. This CDR3 is CASSRRAGSNTGELFF. In DNA, the CDR3 is TGTGCCAGCAGCCGGAGAGCGGGCTCGAACACCGGGGAGCTGTTTTTT.

This clone was seen a single time. The chain links TRBV5-4 to TRBJ1-2, with a tentative D call TRBD1 (6 bases). The CDR3 is 14 amino acids. From germline, CDR1 is SGHNT and CDR2 YYREEE (reference sequence). Trimming stripped 0 bases from V and 8 bases from J, with 14 bases between. The CDR3 sequence: CASSLGGAGEGYTF. The DNA of the CDR3 is TGTGCCAGCAGCTTGGGGGGGGCGGGGGAAGGCTACACCTTC.

This clone was seen only a few times. V gene TRBV2 combines with J gene TRBJ2-1; D is possibly TRBD1 (6 bases). The CDR3 extends over 15 amino acids. V lost 4 bases, J lost 4 bases, and 14 bases lay in between. CDR1 and CDR2 (germline): SNHLY, FYNNEI. CDR3 sequence: CASSVGRGGYNEQFF. The CDR3 region has the DNA TGTGCCAGCAGTGTTGGTAGAGGGGGTTACAATGAGCAGTTCTTC.

The V call is TRBV5-1, the J call TRBJ2-1; 8 nucleotides line up with TRBD2. CDR1 and CDR2 (germline): SGHRS, YFSETQ. The trim removed 4 bases at V and 2 bases at J, leaving 5 bases unmatched. The CDR3 length is 15 residues. The CDR3 sequence: CASSASGRTYNEQFF. CDR3 DNA: TGCGCCAGCAGCGCAAGCGGGAGAACCTACAATGAGCAGTTCTTC.

The genes are TRBV28 and TRBJ1-2; 7 bases agree with TRBD1. Trimming at V came to 3 bases and at J to 4 bases, leaving 8 bases not matched to a gene. This CDR3 is 15 amino acids long. Germline assignment: CDR1 MDHEN and CDR2 SYDVKM. CDR3 sequence: CASSFPRGTFYGYTF. The CDR3 DNA reads as TGTGCCAGCAGTTTTCCCAGGGGGACTTTCTATGGCTACACCTTC.

The V and J genes are TRBV28 and TRBJ2-5; the match to TRBD1 covers 7 bases. Germline V lookup: CDR1 MDHEN, CDR2 SYDVKM. J was trimmed by 5 bases and V by 8 bases; bases with no gene match: 17. The CDR3 is made up of 16 amino acids. The CDR3 here is CASSRGGFDGWETQYF. The CDR3 DNA sequence: TGTGCCAGCTCAAGAGGGGGCTTTGATGGGTGGGAGACCCAGTACTTC.

The chain has TRBV6-1 and TRBJ1-6; 7 bases are shared with TRBD1. The V gene end was trimmed by 6 bases and the J gene end by 7 bases; junction bases not matched to a gene: 6. Germline values: CDR1 MNHNS, CDR2 SASEGT. This CDR3 has 14 amino acids. This CDR3 reads CASSTTGVNSPLHF. The CDR3 bases are TGTGCCAGCAGCACCACAGGGGTAAATTCACCCCTCCACTTT.

This clone was found a few times. The chain joins TRBV27 to TRBJ2-7; tentatively, D is TRBD1 (6 bases). V was trimmed by 0 bases and J by 3 bases, leaving 18 bases between them. This CDR3 region has 17 residues. Germline CDR1 reads MNHEY; CDR2 reads SMNVEV (reference sequence). As DNA, the CDR3 is TGTGCCAGCAGTTTATCGTGGACCGGGACAAATTTCTACGAGCAGTACTTC. Translating it yields CASSLSWTGTNFYEQYF.

The chain employs TRBV11-2 and TRBJ1-2; D possibly corresponds to TRBD1 (6 bases). V was shortened by 1 base and J by 8 bases, with 14 bases between the two germline ends. Germline V gene sequence: CDR1 SGHAT, CDR2 FQNNGV. The CDR3 consists of 14 residues. The chain's CDR3 is CASSLVARGWGYTF. As DNA, the CDR3 is TGTGCCAGCAGCTTAGTTGCCAGGGGATGGGGCTACACCTTC. Using reference TRBV11-2 and TRBJ1-2 for the parts outside the CDR3, the full variable domain is EAGVAQSPRYKIIEKRQSVAFWCNPISGHATLYWYQQILGQGPKLLIQFQNNGVVDDSQLPKDRFSAERLKGVDSTLKIQPAKLEDSAVYLCASSLVARGWGYTFGSGTRLTVV.

In this sample, this clone turned up a few times. The chain has TRBV5-4 and TRBJ2-7; 9 nucleotides match TRBD1. From germline, CDR1 is SGHNT and CDR2 YYREEE (reference sequence). Unmatched junction bases numbered 1, after V lost 3 bases and J lost 3 bases. The CDR3 spans 13 residues. CDR3 sequence reads: CASSSDRGYEQYF. CDR3 nucleotide sequence: TGTGCCAGCAGCTCGGACAGGGGCTACGAGCAGTACTTC.

The V gene is TRBV4-1, the J gene TRBJ2-1; TRBD2 agrees at 11 bases. V shed 3 bases and J 4 bases; nucleotides not matched to a gene: 5. The length of the CDR3 is 16 residues. Germline V CDR1 and CDR2: MGHRA, YSYEKL. The CDR3 DNA follows: TGCGCCAGCAGCCAGCGGACTAGCGGGCCTTACAATGAGCAGTTCTTC. Encoded protein: CASSQRTSGPYNEQFF.

The rearrangement links TRBV5-1 to TRBJ2-7; 8 nucleotides line up with TRBD2. The length of the CDR3 is 15 residues. J lost 0 bases, V lost 2 bases, and 4 bases had no gene match. CDR1 is SGHRS and CDR2 is YFSETQ in the germline V gene. The CDR3 DNA reads TGCGCCAGCAGCTTATTAAGCGGGAGCTCCTACGAGCAGTACTTC. Encoded protein: CASSLLSGSSYEQYF. The entire variable domain, with the rest obtained from reference TRBV5-1 and TRBJ2-7, is as follows: KAGVTQTPRYLIKTRGQQVTLSCSPISGHRSVSWYQQTPGQGLQFLFEYFSETQRNKGNFPGRFSGRQFSNSRSEMNVSTLELGDSALYLCASSLLSGSSYEQYFGPGTRLTVT.

The rearrangement joins TRBV27 to TRBJ1-1; TRBD1 might be the D (6 bases). Germline V gene sequence: CDR1 MNHEY, CDR2 SMNVEV (reference sequence). This CDR3 contains 12 residues. The V end was cut by 3 bases, the J end by 8 bases, with 10 bases between. This chain's CDR3 is CASSFLRGEAFF. DNA of the CDR3: TGTGCCAGCAGTTTTCTCAGGGGAGAAGCTTTCTTT.

This chain uses TRBV5-4 with TRBJ1-5; 10 bases map to TRBD1. Germline CDR1 SGHNT, CDR2 YYREEE (reference sequence). V lost 4 bases and J lost 2; bases outside the gene matches: 3. CDR3 length: 15 residues. CDR3 amino acids: CASSAGTGGNQPQHF. The CDR3 coding sequence is TGTGCCAGCAGCGCGGGGACAGGGGGCAATCAGCCCCAGCATTTT. The full variable domain, completed using reference TRBV5-4 and TRBJ1-5, is ETGVTQSPTHLIKTRGQQVTLRCSSQSGHNTVSWYQQALGQGPQFIFQYYREEENGRGNFPPRFSGLQFPNYSSELNVNALELDDSALYLCASSAGTGGNQPQHFGDGTRLSIL.